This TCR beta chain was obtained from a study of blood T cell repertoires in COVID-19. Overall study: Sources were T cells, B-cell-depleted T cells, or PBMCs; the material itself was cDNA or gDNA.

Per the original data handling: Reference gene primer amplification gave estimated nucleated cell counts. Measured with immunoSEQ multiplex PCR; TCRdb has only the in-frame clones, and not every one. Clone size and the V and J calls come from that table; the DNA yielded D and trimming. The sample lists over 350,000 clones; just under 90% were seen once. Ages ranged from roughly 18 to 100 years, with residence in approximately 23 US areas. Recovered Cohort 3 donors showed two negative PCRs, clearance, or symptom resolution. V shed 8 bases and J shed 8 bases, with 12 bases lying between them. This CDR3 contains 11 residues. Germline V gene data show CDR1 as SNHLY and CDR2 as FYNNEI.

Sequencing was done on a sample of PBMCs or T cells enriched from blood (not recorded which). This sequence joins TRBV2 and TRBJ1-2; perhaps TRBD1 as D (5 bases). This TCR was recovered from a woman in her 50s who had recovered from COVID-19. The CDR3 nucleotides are TGTGCCAGCCCCAGGGATCGGGGCTACACCTTC. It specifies CASPRDRGYTF.